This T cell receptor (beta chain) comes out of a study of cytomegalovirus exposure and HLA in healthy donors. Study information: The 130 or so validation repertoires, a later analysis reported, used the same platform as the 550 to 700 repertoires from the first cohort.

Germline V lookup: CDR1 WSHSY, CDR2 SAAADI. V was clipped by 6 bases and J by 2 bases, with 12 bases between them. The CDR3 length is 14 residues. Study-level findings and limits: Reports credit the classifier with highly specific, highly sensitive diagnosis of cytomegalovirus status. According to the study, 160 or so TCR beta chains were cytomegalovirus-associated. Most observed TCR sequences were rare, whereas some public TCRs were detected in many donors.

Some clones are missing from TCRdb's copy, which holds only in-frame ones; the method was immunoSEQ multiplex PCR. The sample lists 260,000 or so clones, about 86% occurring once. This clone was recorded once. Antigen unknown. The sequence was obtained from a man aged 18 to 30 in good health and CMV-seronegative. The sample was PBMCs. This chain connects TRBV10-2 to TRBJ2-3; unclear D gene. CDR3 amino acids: CASSRRLVTDTQYF. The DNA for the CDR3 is TGCGCCAGCAGCCGCCGACTGGTCACAGATACGCAGTATTTT.